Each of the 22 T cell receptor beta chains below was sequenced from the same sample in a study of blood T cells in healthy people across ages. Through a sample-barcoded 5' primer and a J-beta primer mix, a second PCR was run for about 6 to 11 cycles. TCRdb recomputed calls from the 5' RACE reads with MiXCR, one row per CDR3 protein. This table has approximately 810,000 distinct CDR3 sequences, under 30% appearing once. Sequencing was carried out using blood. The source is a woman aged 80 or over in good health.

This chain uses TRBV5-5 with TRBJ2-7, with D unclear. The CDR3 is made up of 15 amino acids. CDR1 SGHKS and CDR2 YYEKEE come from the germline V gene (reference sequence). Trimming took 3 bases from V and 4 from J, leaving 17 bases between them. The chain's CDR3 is CASSYSPAWRYEQYF. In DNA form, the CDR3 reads TGTGCCAGCAGCTATAGCCCGGCCTGGAGATACGAGCAGTACTTC.

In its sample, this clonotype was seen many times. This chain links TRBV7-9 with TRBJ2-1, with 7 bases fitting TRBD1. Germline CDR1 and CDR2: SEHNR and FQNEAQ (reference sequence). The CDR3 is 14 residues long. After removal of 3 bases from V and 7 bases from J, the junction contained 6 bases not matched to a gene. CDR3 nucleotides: TGTGCCAGCAGCTTGGGACAGCCATCAAATGAGCAGTTCTTC. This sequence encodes CASSLGQPSNEQFF.

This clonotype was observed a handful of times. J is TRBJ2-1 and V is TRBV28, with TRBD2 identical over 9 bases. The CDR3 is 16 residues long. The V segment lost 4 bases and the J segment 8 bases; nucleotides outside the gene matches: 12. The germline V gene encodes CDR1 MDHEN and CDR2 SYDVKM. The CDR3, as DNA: TGTGCCAGCAGTTCCACAAGGGAGCGGGGGGCTCATGAGCAGTTCTTC. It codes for CASSSTRERGAHEQFF.

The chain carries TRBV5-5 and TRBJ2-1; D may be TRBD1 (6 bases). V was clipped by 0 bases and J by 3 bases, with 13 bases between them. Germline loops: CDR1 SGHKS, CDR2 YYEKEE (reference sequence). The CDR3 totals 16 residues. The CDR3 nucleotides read TGTGCCAGCAGCTTGGCCCCAGGACAGAACTACAATGAGCAGTTCTTC. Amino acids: CASSLAPGQNYNEQFF.

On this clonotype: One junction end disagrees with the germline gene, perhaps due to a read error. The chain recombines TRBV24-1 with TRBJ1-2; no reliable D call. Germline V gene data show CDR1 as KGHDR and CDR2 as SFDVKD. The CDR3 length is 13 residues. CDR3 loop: CATSEGAEYDYTF. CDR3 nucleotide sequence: TGTGCCACCAGTGAAGGAGCAGAATATGACTACACCTTC.

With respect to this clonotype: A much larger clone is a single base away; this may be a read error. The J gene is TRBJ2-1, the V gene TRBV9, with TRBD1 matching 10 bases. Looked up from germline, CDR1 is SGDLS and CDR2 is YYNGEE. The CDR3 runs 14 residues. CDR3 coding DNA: TGTGCCGGCAGCACTAGACAGGGGGCGATTGAGCAGTTCTTC. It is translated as CAGSTRQGAIEQFF. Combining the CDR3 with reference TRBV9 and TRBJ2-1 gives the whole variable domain DSGVTQTPKHLITATGQRVTLRCSPRSGDLSVYWYQQSLDQGLQFLIQYYNGEERAKGNILERFSAQQFPDLHSELNLSSLELGDSALYFCAGSTRQGAIEQFFGPGTRLTVL.

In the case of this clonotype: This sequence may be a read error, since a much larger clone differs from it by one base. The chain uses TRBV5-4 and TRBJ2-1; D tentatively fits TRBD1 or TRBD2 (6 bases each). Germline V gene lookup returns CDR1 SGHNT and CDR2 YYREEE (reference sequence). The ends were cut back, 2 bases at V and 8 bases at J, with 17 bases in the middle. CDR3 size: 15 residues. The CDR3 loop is CASSLLVGGSDEQFF. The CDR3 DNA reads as TGTGCCAGCAGCTTACTAGTGGGGGGCAGCGATGAGCAGTTCTTC.

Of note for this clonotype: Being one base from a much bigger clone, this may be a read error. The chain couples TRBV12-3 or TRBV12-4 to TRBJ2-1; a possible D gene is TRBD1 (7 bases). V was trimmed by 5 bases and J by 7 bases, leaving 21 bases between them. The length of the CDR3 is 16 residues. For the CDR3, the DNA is TGTGCCAGCAGTCCTGTCCGTCGGACAGGAGGGAATGAGCAGTTCTTC. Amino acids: CASSPVRRTGGNEQFF.

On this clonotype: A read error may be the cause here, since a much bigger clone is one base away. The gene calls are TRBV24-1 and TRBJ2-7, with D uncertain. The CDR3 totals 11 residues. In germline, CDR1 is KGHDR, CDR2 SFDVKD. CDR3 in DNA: TGTGCCACCAGTGACACTTACGAGCGGTACTTC. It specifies CATSDTYERYF.

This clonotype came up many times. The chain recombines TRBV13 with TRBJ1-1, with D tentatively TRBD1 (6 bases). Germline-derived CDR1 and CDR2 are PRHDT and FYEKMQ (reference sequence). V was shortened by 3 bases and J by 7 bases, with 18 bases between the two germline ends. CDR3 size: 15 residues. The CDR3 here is CASSLSSRQALEAFF. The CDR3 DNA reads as TGTGCCAGCAGCTTGTCCTCTCGACAGGCCCTTGAAGCTTTCTTT.

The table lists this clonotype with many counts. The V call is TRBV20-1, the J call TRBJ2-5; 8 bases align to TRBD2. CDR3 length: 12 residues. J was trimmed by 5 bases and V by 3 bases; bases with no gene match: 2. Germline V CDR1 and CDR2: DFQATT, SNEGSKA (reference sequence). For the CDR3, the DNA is TGCAGTGCTAGCGGGGGGGCGGAGACCCAGTACTTC. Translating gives CSASGGAETQYF.

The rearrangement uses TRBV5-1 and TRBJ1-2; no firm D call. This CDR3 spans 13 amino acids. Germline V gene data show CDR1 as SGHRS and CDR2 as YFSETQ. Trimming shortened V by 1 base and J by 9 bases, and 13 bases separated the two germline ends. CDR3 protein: CASSLSPRMSYTF. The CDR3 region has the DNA TGCGCCAGCAGCTTGTCGCCTAGGATGAGCTACACCTTC.

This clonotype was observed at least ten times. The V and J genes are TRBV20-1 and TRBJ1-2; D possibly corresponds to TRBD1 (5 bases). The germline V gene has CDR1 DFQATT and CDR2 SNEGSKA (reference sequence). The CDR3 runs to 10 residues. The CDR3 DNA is TGCAGGCTATGGGGGGATGGCTACACCTTC. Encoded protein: CRLWGDGYTF.

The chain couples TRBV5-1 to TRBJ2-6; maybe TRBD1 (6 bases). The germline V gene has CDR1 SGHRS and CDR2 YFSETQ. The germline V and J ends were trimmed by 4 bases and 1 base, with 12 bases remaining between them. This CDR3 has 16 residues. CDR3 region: CASSPGQTSGANVLTF. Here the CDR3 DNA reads TGCGCCAGCAGCCCGGGACAAACATCTGGGGCCAACGTCCTGACTTTC. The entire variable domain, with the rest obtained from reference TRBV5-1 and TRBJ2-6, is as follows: KAGVTQTPRYLIKTRGQQVTLSCSPISGHRSVSWYQQTPGQGLQFLFEYFSETQRNKGNFPGRFSGRQFSNSRSEMNVSTLELGDSALYLCASSPGQTSGANVLTFGAGSRLTVL.

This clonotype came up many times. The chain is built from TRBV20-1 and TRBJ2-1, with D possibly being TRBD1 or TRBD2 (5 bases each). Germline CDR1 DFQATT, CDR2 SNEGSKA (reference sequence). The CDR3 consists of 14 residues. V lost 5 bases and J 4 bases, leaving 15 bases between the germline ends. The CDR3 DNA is TGCAGTGCTCGGTCTGGGGGTCTGTACAATGAGCAGTTCTTC. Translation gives CSARSGGLYNEQFF.

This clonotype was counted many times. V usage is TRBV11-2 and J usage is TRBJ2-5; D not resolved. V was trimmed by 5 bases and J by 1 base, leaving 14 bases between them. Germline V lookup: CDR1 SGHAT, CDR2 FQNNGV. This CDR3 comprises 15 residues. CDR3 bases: TGTGCCAGCAGCACCCTCCAAGGAACCCAAGAGACCCAGTACTTC. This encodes CASSTLQGTQETQYF. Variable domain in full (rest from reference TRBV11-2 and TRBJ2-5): EAGVAQSPRYKIIEKRQSVAFWCNPISGHATLYWYQQILGQGPKLLIQFQNNGVVDDSQLPKDRFSAERLKGVDSTLKIQPAKLEDSAVYLCASSTLQGTQETQYFGPGTRLLVL.

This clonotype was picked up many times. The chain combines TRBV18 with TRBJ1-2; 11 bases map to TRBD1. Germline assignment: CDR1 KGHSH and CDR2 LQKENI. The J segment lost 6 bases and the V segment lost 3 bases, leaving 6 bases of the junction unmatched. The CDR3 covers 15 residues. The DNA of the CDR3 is TGTGCCAGCTCACCCGGGACAGGGGGGAACCATGGCTACACCTTC. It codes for CASSPGTGGNHGYTF.

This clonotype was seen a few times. The CDR3 bases are TGCGCCAGCAGCCAACGCGGGACAGGGACGGGCACCGGGGAGCTGTTTTTT. It is translated as CASSQRGTGTGTGELFF. The J gene is TRBJ2-2, the V gene TRBV4-3; 9 nucleotides line up with TRBD1. This CDR3 region has 17 residues. V trimming: 2 bases; J trimming: 4 bases; junction bases outside the gene matches: 8. Germline CDR1 LGHNA, CDR2 YSLEER.

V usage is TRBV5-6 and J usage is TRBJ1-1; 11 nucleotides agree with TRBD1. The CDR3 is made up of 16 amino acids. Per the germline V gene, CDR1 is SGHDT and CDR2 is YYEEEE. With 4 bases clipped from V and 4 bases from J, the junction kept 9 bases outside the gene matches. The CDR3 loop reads CASSIRDRGMSTEAFF. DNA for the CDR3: TGTGCCAGCAGCATCCGGGACAGGGGGATGAGCACTGAAGCTTTCTTT.

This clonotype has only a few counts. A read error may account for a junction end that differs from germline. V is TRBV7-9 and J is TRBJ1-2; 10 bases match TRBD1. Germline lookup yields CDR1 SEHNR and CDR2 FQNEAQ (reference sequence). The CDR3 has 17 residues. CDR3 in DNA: TGTGCCGGCAGCTCGCCCTCCGGGACAGGGGTAGGCTATGGCTACACCTTC. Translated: CAGSSPSGTGVGYGYTF.

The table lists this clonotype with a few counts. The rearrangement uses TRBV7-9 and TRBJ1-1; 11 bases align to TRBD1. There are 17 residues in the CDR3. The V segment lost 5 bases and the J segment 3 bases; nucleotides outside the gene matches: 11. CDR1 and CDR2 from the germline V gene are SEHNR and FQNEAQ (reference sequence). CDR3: CASSPGTGGIRDTEAFF. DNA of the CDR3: TGTGCCAGCAGCCCTGGGACAGGGGGGATTCGGGACACTGAAGCTTTCTTT. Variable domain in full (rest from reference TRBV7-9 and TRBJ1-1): DTGVSQNPRHKITKRGQNVTFRCDPISEHNRLYWYRQTLGQGPEFLTYFQNEAQLEKSRLLSDRFSAERPKGSFSTLEIQRTEQGDSAMYLCASSPGTGGIRDTEAFFGQGTRLTVV.

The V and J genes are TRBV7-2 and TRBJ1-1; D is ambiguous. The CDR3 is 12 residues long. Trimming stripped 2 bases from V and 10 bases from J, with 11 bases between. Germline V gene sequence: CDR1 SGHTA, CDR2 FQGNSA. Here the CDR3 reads CASSLPRLGAFF. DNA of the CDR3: TGTGCCAGCAGCTTACCGAGGCTAGGAGCTTTCTTT.